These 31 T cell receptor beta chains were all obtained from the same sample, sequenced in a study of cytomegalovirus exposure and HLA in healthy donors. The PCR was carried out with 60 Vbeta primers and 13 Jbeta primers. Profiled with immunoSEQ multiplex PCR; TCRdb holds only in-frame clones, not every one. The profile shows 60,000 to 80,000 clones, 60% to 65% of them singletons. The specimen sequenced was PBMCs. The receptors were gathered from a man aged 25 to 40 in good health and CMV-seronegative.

The CDR3 DNA reads TGTGCCAGCAGTGAATATGACAGGGGGCAATTTTACGAGCAGTACTTC. Its translation is CASSEYDRGQFYEQYF. The gene calls are TRBV25-1 and TRBJ2-7; TRBD1 aligns across 10 bases. The trim removed 0 bases at V and 4 bases at J, leaving 6 bases unmatched. Germline V CDR1 and CDR2: MGHDK, SYGVNS. This CDR3 has 16 amino acids.

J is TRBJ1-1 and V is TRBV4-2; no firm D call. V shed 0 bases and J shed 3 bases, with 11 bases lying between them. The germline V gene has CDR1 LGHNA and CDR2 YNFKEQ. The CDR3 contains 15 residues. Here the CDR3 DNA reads TGTGCCAGCAGCCAAGAGGTTCGGGTTTACACTGAAGCTTTCTTT. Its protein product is CASSQEVRVYTEAFF.

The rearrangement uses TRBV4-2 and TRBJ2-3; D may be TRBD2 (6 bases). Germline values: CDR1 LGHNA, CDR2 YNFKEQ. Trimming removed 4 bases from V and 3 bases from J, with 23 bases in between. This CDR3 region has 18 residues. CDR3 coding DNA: TGTGCCAGCAGCCCTTATTTCTCCCAGCTGGAGGGAACAGATACGCAGTATTTT. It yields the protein CASSPYFSQLEGTDTQYF.

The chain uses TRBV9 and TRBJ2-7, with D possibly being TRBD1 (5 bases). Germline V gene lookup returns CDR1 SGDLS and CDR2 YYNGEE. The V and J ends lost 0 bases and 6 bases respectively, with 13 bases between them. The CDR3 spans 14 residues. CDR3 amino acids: CASSVDDRLAEQYF. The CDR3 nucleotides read TGTGCCAGCAGCGTAGATGACAGACTCGCCGAGCAGTACTTC.

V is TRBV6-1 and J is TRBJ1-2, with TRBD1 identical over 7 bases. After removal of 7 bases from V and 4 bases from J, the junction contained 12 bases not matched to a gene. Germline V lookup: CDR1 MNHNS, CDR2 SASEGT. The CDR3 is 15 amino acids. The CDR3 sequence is CASIESRDSPYGYTF. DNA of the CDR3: TGTGCCAGCATCGAAAGCCGGGACAGTCCCTATGGCTACACCTTC.

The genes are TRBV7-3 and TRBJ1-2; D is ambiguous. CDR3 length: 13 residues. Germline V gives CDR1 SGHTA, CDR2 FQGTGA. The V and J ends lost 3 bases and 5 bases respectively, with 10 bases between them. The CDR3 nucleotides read TGTGCCAGCAGCTTCGGCCCTAGTTATGGCTACACCTTC. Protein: CASSFGPSYGYTF.

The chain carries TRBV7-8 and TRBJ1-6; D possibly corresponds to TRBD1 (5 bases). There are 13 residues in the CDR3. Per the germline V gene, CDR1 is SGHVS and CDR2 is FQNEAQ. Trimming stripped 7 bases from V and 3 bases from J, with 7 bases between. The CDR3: CASNRNYNSPLHF. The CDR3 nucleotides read TGTGCCAGCAACAGGAACTATAATTCACCCCTCCACTTT.

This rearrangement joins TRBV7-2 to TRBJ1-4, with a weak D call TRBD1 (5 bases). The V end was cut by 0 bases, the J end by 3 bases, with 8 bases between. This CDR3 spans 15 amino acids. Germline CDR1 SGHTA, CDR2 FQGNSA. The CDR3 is CASSLAGLSNEKLFF. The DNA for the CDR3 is TGTGCCAGCAGCTTAGCGGGACTCTCTAATGAAAAACTGTTTTTT. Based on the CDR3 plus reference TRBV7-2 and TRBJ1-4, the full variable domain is GAGVSQSPSNKVTEKGKDVELRCDPISGHTALYWYRQSLGQGLEFLIYFQGNSAPDKSGLPSDRFSAERTGGSVSTLTIQRTQQEDSAVYLCASSLAGLSNEKLFFGSGTQLSVL.

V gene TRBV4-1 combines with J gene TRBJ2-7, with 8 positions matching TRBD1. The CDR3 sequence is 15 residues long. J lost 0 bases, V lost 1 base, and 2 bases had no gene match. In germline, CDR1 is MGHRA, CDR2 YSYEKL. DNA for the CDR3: TGCGCCAGCAGCCAAGGGGACAGGAGCTCCTACGAGCAGTACTTC. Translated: CASSQGDRSSYEQYF.

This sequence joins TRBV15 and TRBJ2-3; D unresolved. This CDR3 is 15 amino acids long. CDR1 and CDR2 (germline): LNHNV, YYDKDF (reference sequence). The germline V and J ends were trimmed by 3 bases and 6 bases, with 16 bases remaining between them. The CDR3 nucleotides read TGTGCCACCAGCAGTCATGGGCTCGGTAGGGATACGCAGTATTTT. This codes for CATSSHGLGRDTQYF. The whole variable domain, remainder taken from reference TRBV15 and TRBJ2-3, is DAMVIQNPRYQVTQFGKPVTLSCSQTLNHNVMYWYQQKSSQAPKLLFHYYDKDFNNEADTPDNFQSRRPNTSFCFLDIRSPGLGDTAMYLCATSSHGLGRDTQYFGPGTRLTVL.

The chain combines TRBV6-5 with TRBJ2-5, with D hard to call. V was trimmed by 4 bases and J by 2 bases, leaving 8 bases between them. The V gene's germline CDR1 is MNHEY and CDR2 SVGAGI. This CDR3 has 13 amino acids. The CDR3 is CASSFTRQETQYF. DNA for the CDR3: TGTGCCAGCAGTTTCACAAGACAAGAGACCCAGTACTTC.

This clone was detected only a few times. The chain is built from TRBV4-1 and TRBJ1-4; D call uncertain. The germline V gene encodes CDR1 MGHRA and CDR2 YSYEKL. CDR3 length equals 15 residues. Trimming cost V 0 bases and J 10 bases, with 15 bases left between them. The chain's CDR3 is CASSQDSQAIGKLFF. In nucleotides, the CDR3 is TGCGCCAGCAGCCAAGATTCGCAGGCCATAGGAAAACTGTTTTTT.

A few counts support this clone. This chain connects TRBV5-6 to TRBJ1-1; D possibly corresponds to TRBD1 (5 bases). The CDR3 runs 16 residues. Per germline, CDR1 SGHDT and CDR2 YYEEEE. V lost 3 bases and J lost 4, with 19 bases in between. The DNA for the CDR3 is TGTGCCAGCAGCTATATTGGGGGGGGATGGGGCACTGAAGCTTTCTTT. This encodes CASSYIGGGWGTEAFF.

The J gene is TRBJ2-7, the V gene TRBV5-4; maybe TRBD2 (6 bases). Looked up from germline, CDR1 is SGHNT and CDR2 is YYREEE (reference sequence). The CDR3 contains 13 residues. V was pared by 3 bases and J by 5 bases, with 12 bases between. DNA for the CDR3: TGTGCCAGCAGCTGGGGCGGAGGGGACGAGCAGTACTTC. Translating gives CASSWGGGDEQYF.

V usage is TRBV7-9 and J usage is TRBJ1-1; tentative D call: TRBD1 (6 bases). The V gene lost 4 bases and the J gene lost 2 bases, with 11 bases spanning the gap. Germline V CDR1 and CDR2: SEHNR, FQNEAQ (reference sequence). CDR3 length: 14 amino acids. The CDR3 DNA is TGTGCCAGCAGCTCAACAGGGAGCAACACTGAAGCTTTCTTT. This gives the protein CASSSTGSNTEAFF.

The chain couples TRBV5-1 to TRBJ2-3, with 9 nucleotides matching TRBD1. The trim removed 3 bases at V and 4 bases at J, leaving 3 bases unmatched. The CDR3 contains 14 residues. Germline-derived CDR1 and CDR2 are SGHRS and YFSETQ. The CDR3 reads CASSSGQGSDTQYF. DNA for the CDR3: TGCGCCAGCAGCTCCGGACAGGGGTCAGATACGCAGTATTTT.

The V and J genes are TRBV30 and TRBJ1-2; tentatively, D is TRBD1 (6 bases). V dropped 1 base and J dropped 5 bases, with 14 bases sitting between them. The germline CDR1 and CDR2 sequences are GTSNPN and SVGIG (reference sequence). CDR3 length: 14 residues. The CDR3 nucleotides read TGTGCCTGGAGTGCCCTGACAGGCCAGTATGGCTACACCTTC. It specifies CAWSALTGQYGYTF.

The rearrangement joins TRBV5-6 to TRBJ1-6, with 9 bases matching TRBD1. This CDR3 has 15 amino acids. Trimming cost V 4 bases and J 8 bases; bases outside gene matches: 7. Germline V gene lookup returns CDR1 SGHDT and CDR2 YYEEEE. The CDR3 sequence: CASSPRTGVYSPLHF. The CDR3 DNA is TGTGCCAGCAGCCCGCGGACAGGGGTTTATTCACCCCTCCACTTT.

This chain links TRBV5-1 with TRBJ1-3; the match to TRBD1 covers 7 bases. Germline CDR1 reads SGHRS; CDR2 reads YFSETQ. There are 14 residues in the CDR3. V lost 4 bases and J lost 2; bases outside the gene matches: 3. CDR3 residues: CASSQQGTGNTIYF. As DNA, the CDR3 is TGCGCCAGCAGCCAACAGGGGACTGGAAACACCATATATTTT.

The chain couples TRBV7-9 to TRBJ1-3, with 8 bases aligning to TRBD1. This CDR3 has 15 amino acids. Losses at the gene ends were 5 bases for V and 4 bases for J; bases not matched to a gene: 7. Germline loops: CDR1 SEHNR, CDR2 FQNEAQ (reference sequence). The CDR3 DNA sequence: TGTGCCAGCAGCGCCGGACAGGGCCAAGGAAACACCATATATTTT. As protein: CASSAGQGQGNTIYF. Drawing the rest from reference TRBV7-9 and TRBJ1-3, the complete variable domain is DTGVSQNPRHKITKRGQNVTFRCDPISEHNRLYWYRQTLGQGPEFLTYFQNEAQLEKSRLLSDRFSAERPKGSFSTLEIQRTEQGDSAMYLCASSAGQGQGNTIYFGEGSWLTVV.

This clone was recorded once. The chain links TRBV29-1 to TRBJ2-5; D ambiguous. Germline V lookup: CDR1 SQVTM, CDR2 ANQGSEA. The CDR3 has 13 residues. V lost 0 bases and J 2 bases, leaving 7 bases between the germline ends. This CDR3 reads CSVEDNIQETQYF. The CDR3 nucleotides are TGCAGCGTTGAAGACAACATACAAGAGACCCAGTACTTC.

The CDR3 DNA is TGTGCCAGCAGTTTACCTTGGACAGAAGCTTTCTTT. This codes for CASSLPWTEAFF. The chain uses TRBV27 and TRBJ1-1, with D perhaps matching TRBD1 (5 bases). V lost 2 bases and J lost 8, with 9 bases in between. Germline values: CDR1 MNHEY, CDR2 SMNVEV (reference sequence). The CDR3 has 12 amino acids.

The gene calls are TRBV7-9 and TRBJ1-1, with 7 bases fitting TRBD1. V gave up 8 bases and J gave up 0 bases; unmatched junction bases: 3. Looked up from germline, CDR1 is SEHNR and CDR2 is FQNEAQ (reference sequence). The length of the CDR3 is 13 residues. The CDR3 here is CASLGQVNTEAFF. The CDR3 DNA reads TGTGCCAGCCTCGGACAGGTGAACACTGAAGCTTTCTTT.

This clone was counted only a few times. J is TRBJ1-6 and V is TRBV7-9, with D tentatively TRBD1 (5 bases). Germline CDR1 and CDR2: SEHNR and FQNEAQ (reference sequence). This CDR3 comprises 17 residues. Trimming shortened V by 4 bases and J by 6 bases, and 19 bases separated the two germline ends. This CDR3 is CASSSKSGEWGNSPLHF. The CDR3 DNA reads TGTGCCAGCAGCTCAAAGTCGGGGGAATGGGGTAATTCACCCCTCCACTTT.

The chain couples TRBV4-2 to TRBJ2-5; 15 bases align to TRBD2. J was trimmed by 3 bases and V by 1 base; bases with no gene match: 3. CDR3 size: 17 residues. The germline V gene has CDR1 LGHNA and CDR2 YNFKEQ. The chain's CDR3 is CASSQGTSGGVEETQYF. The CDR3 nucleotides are TGTGCCAGCAGCCAAGGGACTAGCGGGGGGGTAGAAGAGACCCAGTACTTC.

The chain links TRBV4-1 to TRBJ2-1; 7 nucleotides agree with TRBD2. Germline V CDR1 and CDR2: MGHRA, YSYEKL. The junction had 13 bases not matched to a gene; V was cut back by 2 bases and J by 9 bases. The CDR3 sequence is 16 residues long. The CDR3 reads CASSQPPSGGRGEQFF. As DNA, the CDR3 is TGCGCCAGCAGCCAACCCCCGTCCGGGGGGAGGGGTGAGCAGTTCTTC.

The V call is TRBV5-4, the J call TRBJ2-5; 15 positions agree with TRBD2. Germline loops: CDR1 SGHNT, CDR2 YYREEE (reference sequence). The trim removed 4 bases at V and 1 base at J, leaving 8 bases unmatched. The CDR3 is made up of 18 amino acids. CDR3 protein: CASSPPGLAGGRQETQYF. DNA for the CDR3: TGTGCCAGCAGCCCCCCGGGACTAGCGGGGGGACGCCAAGAGACCCAGTACTTC.

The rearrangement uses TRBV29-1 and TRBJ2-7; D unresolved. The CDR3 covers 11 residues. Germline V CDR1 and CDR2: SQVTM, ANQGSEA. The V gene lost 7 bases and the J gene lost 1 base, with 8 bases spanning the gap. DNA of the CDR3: TGCAGCGCCCTCCGGTCCTACGAGCAGTACTTC. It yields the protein CSALRSYEQYF.

The CDR3 reads CASSWTDSYNEQFF. The CDR3, as DNA: TGCGCCAGCAGCTGGACAGACTCCTACAATGAGCAGTTCTTC. The V gene is TRBV5-1, the J gene TRBJ2-1; a possible D gene is TRBD1 (6 bases). The V gene lost 3 bases and the J gene lost 0 bases, with 7 bases spanning the gap. Germline lookup yields CDR1 SGHRS and CDR2 YFSETQ. There are 14 residues in the CDR3. The variable domain in full, with the rest retrieved from reference TRBV5-1 and TRBJ2-1, is KAGVTQTPRYLIKTRGQQVTLSCSPISGHRSVSWYQQTPGQGLQFLFEYFSETQRNKGNFPGRFSGRQFSNSRSEMNVSTLELGDSALYLCASSWTDSYNEQFFGPGTRLTVL.

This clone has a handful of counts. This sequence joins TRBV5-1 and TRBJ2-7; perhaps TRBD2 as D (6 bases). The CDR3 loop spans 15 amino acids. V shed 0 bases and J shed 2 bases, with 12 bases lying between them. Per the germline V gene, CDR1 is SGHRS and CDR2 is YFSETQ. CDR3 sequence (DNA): TGCGCCAGCAGCTTGGAAGTCCGGACTACCTACGAGCAGTACTTC. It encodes CASSLEVRTTYEQYF.

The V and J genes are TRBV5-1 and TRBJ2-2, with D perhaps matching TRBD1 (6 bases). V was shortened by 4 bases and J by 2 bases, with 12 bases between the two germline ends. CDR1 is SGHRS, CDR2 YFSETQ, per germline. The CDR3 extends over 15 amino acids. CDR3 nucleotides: TGCGCCAGCAGCGTGACCGGGACAAACACCGGGGAGCTGTTTTTT. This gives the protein CASSVTGTNTGELFF.